The 13 T cell receptor beta chains below were found in one sample sequenced in a study of cytomegalovirus exposure and HLA in healthy donors. Vbeta (60) and Jbeta (13) primers were used in the PCR. TCRdb keeps only in-frame clones here, not all; method: immunoSEQ multiplex PCR. Of about 110,000 clones listed, less than 70% are singletons. The sample comprised PBMCs. The receptors shown here come from a woman in her seventies in good health and CMV-seropositive.

This clone was counted only a few times. The J gene is TRBJ1-1, the V gene TRBV19; no definite D call. The CDR3 length is 14 residues. V was trimmed by 5 bases and J by 1 base, leaving 11 bases between them. In germline, CDR1 is LNHDA, CDR2 SQIVND (reference sequence). The CDR3 spells CASSPFLANTEAFF. As DNA, the CDR3 is TGTGCCAGTAGTCCCTTCTTGGCGAACACTGAAGCTTTCTTT.

The rearrangement uses TRBV7-6 and TRBJ1-2, with 9 nucleotides matching TRBD1. The CDR3 runs 18 residues. Germline V gives CDR1 SGHVS, CDR2 FNYEAQ. Germline trimming cut 0 bases from V and 6 bases from J; bases unmatched to any gene: 14. The CDR3 spells CASSLAPPRTGANDGYTF. The CDR3 DNA sequence: TGTGCCAGCAGCTTAGCTCCACCTCGGACAGGGGCCAACGATGGCTACACCTTC.

The chain carries TRBV7-9 and TRBJ1-5; no definite D call. The CDR3 is 13 residues long. With 2 bases removed from V and 5 bases from J, the gap between germline ends came to 7 bases. CDR1 is SEHNR, CDR2 FQNEAQ, per germline (reference sequence). The CDR3 bases are TGTGCCAGCAGCTTATTTACGGATCAGCCCCAGCATTTT. Translation gives CASSLFTDQPQHF.

The V and J genes are TRBV15 and TRBJ2-7; D possibly corresponds to TRBD1 (6 bases). Between the trimmed V and J ends, which lost 0 bases and 0 bases, there was a span of 12 bases. The germline V gene encodes CDR1 LNHNV and CDR2 YYDKDF (reference sequence). This CDR3 comprises 16 residues. The CDR3: CATSRDRGQSSYEQYF. DNA for the CDR3: TGTGCCACCAGCAGAGATAGAGGACAGAGCTCCTACGAGCAGTACTTC.

V is TRBV7-2 and J is TRBJ1-1; a weak D match, TRBD1 (6 bases). The CDR3 contains 15 residues. Trimming left V 6 bases short and J 5 bases short, with 19 bases between. Germline CDR1 and CDR2: SGHTA and FQGNSA. In DNA form, the CDR3 reads TGTGCCAGCAGTTCAATGGGGGGGGCGGGTACTGAAGCTTTCTTT. Translating it yields CASSSMGGAGTEAFF.

This sequence joins TRBV4-2 and TRBJ2-3; 10 positions match TRBD2. Germline loops: CDR1 LGHNA, CDR2 YNFKEQ. The V and J ends lost 3 bases and 2 bases, in that order; junction bases with no gene match: 5. The CDR3 has 16 residues. CDR3 loop: CASSQPLAGNTDTQYF. The CDR3 region has the DNA TGTGCCAGCAGCCAGCCACTAGCGGGGAACACAGATACGCAGTATTTT.

The chain carries TRBV6-1 and TRBJ1-2; unclear D gene. With 5 bases removed from V and 0 bases from J, the gap between germline ends came to 13 bases. The CDR3 consists of 15 residues. From germline, CDR1 is MNHNS and CDR2 SASEGT. The CDR3 spells CASSTGKSPNYGYTF. Written as DNA, the CDR3 is TGTGCCAGCAGTACCGGGAAAAGTCCTAACTATGGCTACACCTTC.

The chain uses TRBV2 and TRBJ1-1; D is possibly TRBD1 (6 bases). CDR1 is SNHLY, CDR2 FYNNEI, per germline. CDR3 length: 15 amino acids. V lost 6 bases and J 0 bases, leaving 14 bases between the germline ends. In nucleotides, the CDR3 is TGTGCCAGCAGGGATCAGGGGCTCATGAACACTGAAGCTTTCTTT. Its protein product is CASRDQGLMNTEAFF.

V gene TRBV10-3 combines with J gene TRBJ2-1; 8 bases fit TRBD2. Germline V CDR1 and CDR2: ENHRY, SYGVKD. The CDR3 is 16 amino acids. V shed 0 bases and J 7 bases; nucleotides not matched to a gene: 8. The CDR3 sequence is CAISESLSGGRNEQFF. In nucleotides, the CDR3 is TGTGCCATCAGTGAGTCCCTGTCGGGGGGGCGAAATGAGCAGTTCTTC.

This clone was recorded a few times. This chain uses TRBV4-2 with TRBJ2-7; 7 bases are a match to TRBD2. V lost 4 bases and J lost 6; bases outside the gene matches: 9. Looked up from germline, CDR1 is LGHNA and CDR2 is YNFKEQ. The CDR3 runs 14 residues. The CDR3 region is CASSLGTTYTEQYF. Here the CDR3 DNA reads TGTGCCAGCAGCCTCGGGACTACGTACACCGAGCAGTACTTC.

This chain connects TRBV29-1 to TRBJ1-2; TRBD1 matches 10 bases. CDR3 length equals 13 residues. Germline V gene sequence: CDR1 SQVTM, CDR2 ANQGSEA. V shed 6 bases, J shed 8 bases, and the junction held 9 bases outside the gene matches. DNA for the CDR3: TGCAGCGTGGGGACAGGGGACTCGGGGGGCTACACCTTC. Protein sequence: CSVGTGDSGGYTF.

The chain joins TRBV6-5 to TRBJ1-1; no clear D gene. Trimming pared 4 bases from V and 0 bases from J, leaving 6 bases between. CDR3 length: 13 residues. Germline V gene sequence: CDR1 MNHEY, CDR2 SVGAGI. CDR3 in amino acids: CASSSEMNTEAFF. The CDR3 region has the DNA TGTGCCAGCAGTTCCGAGATGAACACTGAAGCTTTCTTT.

The CDR3 nucleotides read TGTGCCTGGAGTGTCGGAGGGGCAGGCGACTATGGCTACACCTTC. Translated, it gives CAWSVGGAGDYGYTF. V and J are TRBV30 and TRBJ1-2; tentative D call: TRBD1 (5 bases). Trimming left V 0 bases short and J 3 bases short, with 14 bases between. Germline assignment: CDR1 GTSNPN and CDR2 SVGIG (reference sequence). The CDR3 consists of 15 residues.